The source of this T cell receptor (beta chain) is a study of cytomegalovirus exposure and HLA in healthy donors. CDR1 is LNHDA and CDR2 is SQIVND in the germline V gene (reference sequence). The CDR3 covers 13 residues. Trimming left V 8 bases short and J 3 bases short, with 11 bases between. 60 Vbeta and 13 Jbeta primers were used in PCR. Clones were read by immunoSEQ multiplex PCR, and TCRdb kept only the in-frame ones, dropping some. The sample contains 170,000 or so clones, 80% of which appear only once. This chain joins TRBV19 and TRBJ1-5, with TRBD1 as a possible D gene (5 bases). Sequencing was carried out using PBMCs. The receptor's source is a woman in her 50s in good health and CMV-seropositive. CDR3 residues: CASWGRHNQPQHF. The DNA of the CDR3 is TGTGCCAGTTGGGGGAGGCACAATCAGCCCCAGCATTTT. Filled out from reference TRBV19 and TRBJ1-5, the complete variable domain reads DGGITQSPKYLFRKEGQNVTLSCEQNLNHDAMYWYRQDPGQGLRLIYYSQIVNDFQKGDIAEGYSVSREKKESFPLTVTSAQKNPTAFYLCASWGRHNQPQHFGDGTRLSIL.